Listed below are T cell receptor beta chains from one sample, sequenced in a study of blood T cell repertoires in COVID-19. The repertoire was sequenced with immunoSEQ multiplex PCR; TCRdb's copy has only in-frame clones and lacks some. Of about 160,000 clones in the sample, around four fifths were seen once. The sample taken for sequencing was peripheral blood. The receptor source for this set is a human donor in a cohort sampled during active COVID-19. The CDR3 runs from the conserved cysteine through the conserved F or W. D genes are given only for firm matches. Size is stated for part of the rows, as once, few or many counts, or as a class when the clone is expanded.

J,size,V,D,DNA,CDR3
TRBJ1-5,.,TRBV21-1,.,TGTGCCAGCAGCAACTTCAGGGGCAATCAGCCCCAGCATTTT,CASSNFRGNQPQHF
TRBJ1-5,.,TRBV7-9,TRBD1,TGTGCCAGCGCCGGGACAGGGAATCAGCCCCAGCATTTT,CASAGTGNQPQHF
TRBJ2-1,.,TRBV9,.,TGTGCCAGCAGCGGGACTGCGAACAATGAGCAGTTCTTC,CASSGTANNEQFF
TRBJ1-6,many,TRBV19,.,TGTGCCAGTAGTATTTCCCAGGGTCGCTCACCCCTCCACTTT,CASSISQGRSPLHF
TRBJ2-1,.,TRBV24-1,TRBD2,TGTGCCACCAGTGACCTTAGCGGGAGCCCCGATGAGCAGTTCTTC,CATSDLSGSPDEQFF
TRBJ1-5,.,TRBV2,.,TGTGCCAGCAGTCTGGTGGGGGCGGATCAGCCCCAGCATTTT,CASSLVGADQPQHF
TRBJ1-2,.,TRBV27,.,TGTGCCAGCAGTCTTACACTAAACCACCTCTCTGGCTATGGCTACACCTTC,CASSLTLNHLSGYGYTF
TRBJ2-5,once,TRBV2,.,TGTGCCAGCAGAGACAACCAAGAGACCCAGTACTTC,CASRDNQETQYF
TRBJ2-3,once,TRBV9,TRBD1,TGTGCCAGCAGACCCAGGACAGGGCTGGTATTTGCTCAGTATTTT,CASRPRTGLVFAQYF
TRBJ1-4,.,TRBV29-1,TRBD1,TGCAGCGTTGATCCAGGGGGGCGGGAAAAACTGTTTTTT,CSVDPGGREKLFF
TRBJ2-1,.,TRBV6-5,TRBD2,TGTGCCAGCAGCCGGGCTGCGGGAGCCTACAATGAGCAGTTCTTC,CASSRAAGAYNEQFF
TRBJ2-5,.,TRBV7-9,TRBD2,TGTGCCAGCAGCTTAGCCGGGAGGAAAGAGACCCAGTACTTC,CASSLAGRKETQYF
TRBJ2-3,.,TRBV9,TRBD2,TGTGCCTCCTCAGGCGCGGGGGGGCGAGATACGCAGTATTTT,CASSGAGGRDTQYF
TRBJ2-3,.,TRBV29-1,.,TGCAGCGTCCCGGCGGGGATTAGCACAGATACGCAGTATTTT,CSVPAGISTDTQYF
TRBJ2-5,once,TRBV5-1,.,TGCGCCAGCAGCTTGGGGCGGTTAGAGACCCAGTACTTC,CASSLGRLETQYF
TRBJ1-1,.,TRBV6-5,.,TGTGCCAGCAGCTCCCCGGGGAACACTGAAGCTTTCTTT,CASSSPGNTEAFF
TRBJ2-7,once,TRBV19,.,TGTGCCAGTCCGAACCCCGGGACCAGGGGATCCTACGAGCAGTACTTC,CASPNPGTRGSYEQYF
TRBJ2-7,.,TRBV23-1,TRBD1,TGCGCCAGCAGTCAATCTCCCACAGGGGCGACCTACGAGCAGTACTTC,CASSQSPTGATYEQYF
TRBJ1-5,once,TRBV7-9,.,TGTGCCAGCACCTATAGCAATCAGCCCCAGCATTTT,CASTYSNQPQHF
TRBJ2-7,once,TRBV7-3,TRBD2,TGTGCCAGCAGCTTGCCCCTAGCGGGATTGTACTACGAGCAGTACTTC,CASSLPLAGLYYEQYF
TRBJ2-5,few,TRBV7-9,.,TGTGCCAGCAGCCTCGACGGAGGGGAGACCCAGTACTTC,CASSLDGGETQYF
TRBJ2-7,.,TRBV4-1,TRBD1,TGCGCCAGCAGCCAGAGTCAGGGGGCCTCCTACGAGCAGTACTTC,CASSQSQGASYEQYF
TRBJ2-3,.,TRBV6-5,TRBD1,TGTGCCAGCAGCCTCCGGACAGGGAGAACAGATACGCAGTATTTT,CASSLRTGRTDTQYF
TRBJ2-7,.,TRBV7-9,TRBD2,TGTGCCAGCAGCTTAGGCGGGAGGTCCTCCTACGAGCAGTACTTC,CASSLGGRSSYEQYF
TRBJ1-1,.,TRBV28,.,TGTGCCAGCAGTTTATACAGGGATGCGGACACTGAAGCTTTCTTT,CASSLYRDADTEAFF
TRBJ1-1,.,TRBV4-3,TRBD1,TGCGCCAGCAGCCAAGCGGACAGGTTGAACACTGAAGCTTTCTTT,CASSQADRLNTEAFF
TRBJ2-3,.,TRBV10-3,.,TGTGCCATCAGTGAGTTGTCCCAAACGAGCAATACGCAGTATTTT,CAISELSQTSNTQYF
TRBJ1-6,.,TRBV9,.,TGTGCCAGCAGCCCGACTAGTGGGCTCCGGGGGAATTCACCCCTCCACTTT,CASSPTSGLRGNSPLHF
TRBJ2-5,.,TRBV11-3,TRBD2,TGTGCCAGCAGCCCGACTAGCGGCCAAGAGACCCAGTACTTC,CASSPTSGQETQYF
TRBJ1-4,.,TRBV19,.,TGTGCCAGTAGTATCAGGGGAACTAATGAAAAACTGTTTTTT,CASSIRGTNEKLFF
TRBJ1-1,.,TRBV27,TRBD1,TGTGCCAGCAGTCAGCCAGGGGGACCCGCCACTGAAGCTTTCTTT,CASSQPGGPATEAFF
TRBJ2-7,few,TRBV7-6,.,TGTGCCAGCAGCTTCGGGACTCCGGACGGGGTATACGAGCAGTACTTC,CASSFGTPDGVYEQYF
TRBJ2-7,.,TRBV18,TRBD2,TGTGCCAGCTCACCACCGAGTAAGCCTAGCGGGAGTTACGAGCAGTACTTC,CASSPPSKPSGSYEQYF
TRBJ1-1,.,TRBV19,.,TGTGCCAGTAGTTTAGGGGGGCGCGGACGCCCAAGCACTGAAGCTTTCTTT,CASSLGGRGRPSTEAFF
TRBJ1-1,.,TRBV5-1,.,TGCGCCAGCAGCTTGGTGAGCCCTTCCGCGGGGTCCGCTTTCTTT,CASSLVSPSAGSAFF
TRBJ2-6,.,TRBV4-1,.,TGCGCCAGCAGCCTATTTCTTAGCTCTGGGGCCAACGTCCTGACTTTC,CASSLFLSSGANVLTF
TRBJ1-1,.,TRBV6-6,TRBD1,TGTGCCAGCAGGGATCGACAGGGGATGGTGAACACTGAAGCTTTCTTT,CASRDRQGMVNTEAFF
TRBJ1-6,.,TRBV27,.,TGTGCCAGCAGTTTAAGAGGGAATTCACCCCTCCACTTT,CASSLRGNSPLHF
TRBJ2-3,.,TRBV7-2,TRBD2,TGTGCCAGCAGCTTATGGGGGGGTGTGGCAGATACGCAGTATTTT,CASSLWGGVADTQYF
TRBJ2-3,.,TRBV5-4,.,TGTGCCAGCAGCTTCACAGGGAGCAGTCTTATCCTAGATACGCAGTATTTT,CASSFTGSSLILDTQYF
TRBJ2-1,.,TRBV29-1,.,TGCAGCGTTGAAGATCGGCGGCGTTTGAGCTCCTACAATGAGCAGTTCTTC,CSVEDRRRLSSYNEQFF
TRBJ2-7,.,TRBV19,TRBD2,TGTGCCAGTAGTCTAGCGGGGGACCTCTCCTACGAGCAGTACTTC,CASSLAGDLSYEQYF
TRBJ1-5,.,TRBV9,.,TGTGCCAGCAGCCGGGGGGATTATAGCAATCAGCCCCAGCATTTT,CASSRGDYSNQPQHF
TRBJ1-1,.,TRBV29-1,TRBD1,TGCAGCGTCGCAGACAGGGGAGGGGCTGAAGCTTTCTTT,CSVADRGGAEAFF
TRBJ1-1,few,TRBV6-5,.,TGTGCCAGCAGTTACGTTGAGGGCACTGAAGCTTTCTTT,CASSYVEGTEAFF
TRBJ2-1,.,TRBV3-1/TRBV3-2,.,TGTGCCAGCAGCCCCACCGGGTCTTCTGTCGGCTCCTACAATGAGCAGTTCTTC,CASSPTGSSVGSYNEQFF
TRBJ2-7,few,TRBV5-1,.,TGCGCCAGCAGCTCCTCAGGGGACGAGCAGTACTTC,CASSSSGDEQYF
TRBJ2-3,.,TRBV7-2,TRBD1,TGTGCCAGCAGCTTATCGGACAGGCCTACCGATACGCAGTATTTT,CASSLSDRPTDTQYF
TRBJ2-7,.,TRBV9,.,TGTGCCAGCGGGACTCCCCCCTACGAGCAGTACTTC,CASGTPPYEQYF
TRBJ2-4,once,TRBV25-1,.,TGTGCCAGCAGTGAAGAGTGGGAGGCCAAAAACATTCAGTACTTC,CASSEEWEAKNIQYF
TRBJ1-2,.,TRBV4-1,.,TGCGCCAGCAGCCAAGTCGCGGGAAGTAATGGCTACACCTTC,CASSQVAGSNGYTF
TRBJ2-2,.,TRBV3-1/TRBV3-2,TRBD2,TGTGCCAGCAGCCACCAACCGGGACTAGCGAACACCGGGGAGCTGTTTTTT,CASSHQPGLANTGELFF
TRBJ1-1,.,TRBV7-2,.,TGTGCCAGCAGCGAACAGGGCAGGTTCACTGAAGCTTTCTTT,CASSEQGRFTEAFF
TRBJ1-2,.,TRBV11-1,.,TGTGCCAGCAGCTCAGGCGGGGATGGCTACACCTTC,CASSSGGDGYTF
TRBJ1-3,.,TRBV7-2,.,TGTGCCAGCAGCTTCTCGGCGGACACCATATATTTT,CASSFSADTIYF